The next 26 T cell receptor beta chains were all read from a single sample in a study of cytomegalovirus exposure and HLA in healthy donors. TCRdb keeps only in-frame clones here, not all; method: immunoSEQ multiplex PCR. The sample has roughly 260,000 clones, around 91% seen once. The material sequenced was PBMCs. Receptors originate from a young woman in good health and CMV-seronegative.

The rearrangement links TRBV5-4 to TRBJ2-2; possible D gene TRBD2, 5 bases. Germline CDR1 is SGHNT and CDR2 is YYREEE (reference sequence). CDR3 size: 15 residues. Trimming pared 0 bases from V and 4 bases from J, leaving 10 bases between. CDR3 bases: TGTGCCAGCAGCTTGGGCGGGCGGAGCACCGGGGAGCTGTTTTTT. This translates into CASSLGGRSTGELFF.

This chain uses TRBV7-9 with TRBJ2-2, with 8 bases lining up with TRBD2. The germline V gene encodes CDR1 SEHNR and CDR2 FQNEAQ (reference sequence). The V and J ends lost 1 base and 6 bases, in that order; junction bases with no gene match: 4. There are 15 residues in the CDR3. The CDR3 here is CASSLGLAGPGELFF. The CDR3 bases are TGTGCCAGCAGCTTAGGGCTAGCGGGCCCCGGGGAGCTGTTTTTT.

The V gene is TRBV7-9, the J gene TRBJ1-2; a weak D match, TRBD1 (5 bases). This CDR3 region has 16 residues. Germline V gene lookup returns CDR1 SEHNR and CDR2 FQNEAQ (reference sequence). V was pared by 0 bases and J by 3 bases, with 14 bases between. The CDR3 loop reads CASSLASGMVYYGYTF. CDR3 sequence (DNA): TGTGCCAGCAGCTTAGCCTCAGGGATGGTTTACTATGGCTACACCTTC.

This rearrangement joins TRBV11-2 to TRBJ2-5; D unresolved. Germline V gives CDR1 SGHAT, CDR2 FQNNGV. Trimming stripped 1 base from V and 3 bases from J, with 9 bases between. The CDR3 contains 14 residues. CDR3 region: CASSLVGREETQYF. CDR3 in DNA: TGTGCCAGCAGCTTAGTCGGCCGGGAAGAGACCCAGTACTTC.

The chain has TRBV7-9 and TRBJ1-1; perhaps TRBD1 as D (5 bases). This CDR3 is 15 amino acids long. The V and J ends lost 7 bases and 5 bases respectively, with 20 bases between them. Germline V gene sequence: CDR1 SEHNR, CDR2 FQNEAQ (reference sequence). CDR3 nucleotide sequence: TGTGCCAGCACTCTCAACCGGATCGGGGGGACTGAAGCTTTCTTT. Translation gives CASTLNRIGGTEAFF.

The rearrangement uses TRBV18 and TRBJ1-1; D possibly corresponds to TRBD1 (6 bases). V was clipped by 5 bases and J by 3 bases, with 13 bases between them. There are 14 residues in the CDR3. The germline gives CDR1 KGHSH, CDR2 LQKENI. The DNA for the CDR3 is TGTGCCAGCTCATTTACAGGGAGGGACACTGAAGCTTTCTTT. It is translated as CASSFTGRDTEAFF.

This clone was detected only a few times. The chain uses TRBV4-1 and TRBJ2-7; D is undetermined. The germline gives CDR1 MGHRA, CDR2 YSYEKL. The CDR3 is 16 residues long. Trimming took off 1 base at V and 3 bases at J, with 16 bases between the two ends. The CDR3 here is CASSQGNRRRDYEQYF. CDR3 sequence (DNA): TGCGCCAGCAGCCAAGGCAATAGGCGGAGAGACTACGAGCAGTACTTC.

The rearrangement links TRBV27 to TRBJ2-1; D not certain. The CDR3 has 11 amino acids. V was clipped by 8 bases and J by 3 bases, with 5 bases between them. Germline lookup yields CDR1 MNHEY and CDR2 SMNVEV (reference sequence). DNA for the CDR3: TGTGCCAGCTCCAACTACAATGAGCAGTTCTTC. Translated, it gives CASSNYNEQFF.

J is TRBJ2-5 and V is TRBV14, with TRBD1 matching over 7 bases. Trimming at V came to 4 bases and at J to 5 bases, leaving 10 bases not matched to a gene. CDR1 is SGHDN, CDR2 FVKESK, per germline. This CDR3 is 15 amino acids long. CDR3 nucleotide sequence: TGTGCCAGCAGCCGAGACAGGGCTTTTCTGGAGACCCAGTACTTC. Translated, it gives CASSRDRAFLETQYF.

In its sample, this clone was seen once. For the CDR3, the DNA is TGTGCCAGCAGAGGGGGACCGGTGGGCTATAGCAATCAGCCCCAGCATTTT. Translated, it gives CASRGGPVGYSNQPQHF. The chain joins TRBV28 to TRBJ1-5, with D possibly being TRBD1 (6 bases). The V gene's germline CDR1 is MDHEN and CDR2 SYDVKM. The V end lost 6 bases, the J end lost 0 bases, and 18 bases lay between the germline ends. The CDR3 extends over 17 amino acids.

V and J are TRBV7-9 and TRBJ2-2; 9 bases align to TRBD1. After removal of 1 base from V and 3 bases from J, the junction contained 6 bases not matched to a gene. CDR1 and CDR2 from the germline V gene are SEHNR and FQNEAQ (reference sequence). The CDR3 has 17 residues. The CDR3 protein is CASSLDPGQGYTGELFF. As DNA, the CDR3 is TGTGCCAGCAGCTTAGATCCGGGACAGGGATACACCGGGGAGCTGTTTTTT.

This chain uses TRBV9 with TRBJ2-3; D gene unclear. The CDR3 length is 15 residues. CDR1 is SGDLS, CDR2 YYNGEE, per germline. The V and J ends lost 0 bases and 1 base respectively, with 9 bases between them. The CDR3 bases are TGTGCCAGCAGCGTAGCTGGCTTACGCACAGATACGCAGTATTTT. Translated: CASSVAGLRTDTQYF.

CDR3 in amino acids: CASSSLGGAGLAFF. The CDR3 DNA is TGTGCCAGCTCCTCGCTGGGGGGGGCAGGGTTGGCTTTCTTT. The chain carries TRBV6-5 and TRBJ1-1; D might be TRBD1 (6 bases). This CDR3 is 14 amino acids long. From germline, CDR1 is MNHEY and CDR2 SVGAGI. Trimming cost V 8 bases and J 11 bases, with 24 bases left between them.

The V gene is TRBV6-5, the J gene TRBJ2-3; tentatively, D is TRBD2 (6 bases). In germline, CDR1 is MNHEY, CDR2 SVGAGI. V was trimmed by 4 bases and J by 2 bases, leaving 13 bases between them. The CDR3 covers 15 residues. For the CDR3, the DNA is TGTGCCAGCAGTTCTCTAGCGACCCACACAGATACGCAGTATTTT. This encodes CASSSLATHTDTQYF.

The chain recombines TRBV6-5 with TRBJ2-7, with 11 bases aligning to TRBD1. Germline V gives CDR1 MNHEY, CDR2 SVGAGI. J gave up 5 bases and V 6 bases, and 6 bases lay outside the gene matches. The CDR3 runs to 14 residues. CDR3 coding DNA: TGTGCCAGCAGACGAGGACAGGGGGCCCACGAGCAGTACTTC. Its protein is CASRRGQGAHEQYF.

This chain links TRBV10-3 with TRBJ2-3; tentatively, D is TRBD2 (7 bases). Between the trimmed V and J ends, which lost 2 bases and 6 bases, there was a span of 18 bases. The CDR3 runs to 16 residues. Per germline, CDR1 ENHRY and CDR2 SYGVKD. CDR3 region: CAISEPDGGGMDTQYF. The CDR3 region has the DNA TGTGCCATCAGTGAGCCCGATGGGGGGGGCATGGATACGCAGTATTTT.

V usage is TRBV28 and J usage is TRBJ1-2, with 8 positions matching TRBD1. In germline, CDR1 is MDHEN, CDR2 SYDVKM. J was trimmed by 6 bases and V by 6 bases; bases with no gene match: 9. This CDR3 has 14 amino acids. CDR3 amino acids: CASSQERTGHGYTF. CDR3 sequence (DNA): TGTGCCAGCAGCCAAGAACGGACAGGGCATGGCTACACCTTC.

As DNA, the CDR3 is TGCGCCAGCAGCATCACAACCAATGAGCAGTTCTTC. This codes for CASSITTNEQFF. The chain has TRBV5-1 and TRBJ2-1; D remains ambiguous. V was shortened by 4 bases and J by 6 bases, with 8 bases between the two germline ends. CDR3 length: 12 amino acids. Germline V gives CDR1 SGHRS, CDR2 YFSETQ.

The genes are TRBV18 and TRBJ2-3; TRBD1 aligns across 7 bases. V trimming: 0 bases; J trimming: 4 bases; junction bases outside the gene matches: 19. The germline V gene encodes CDR1 KGHSH and CDR2 LQKENI. The CDR3 contains 20 residues. The chain's CDR3 is CASSPPTALERTGPPDTQYF. The DNA for the CDR3 is TGTGCCAGCTCACCACCCACAGCGTTAGAGCGGACAGGTCCCCCAGATACGCAGTATTTT. Full variable domain (rest looked up from reference TRBV18 and TRBJ2-3): NAGVMQNPRHLVRRRGQEARLRCSPMKGHSHVYWYRQLPEEGLKFMVYLQKENIIDESGMPKERFSAEFPKEGPSILRIQQVVRGDSAAYFCASSPPTALERTGPPDTQYFGPGTRLTVL.

The chain couples TRBV7-6 to TRBJ2-2, with 11 bases that match TRBD2. Trimming removed 0 bases from V and 2 bases from J; junction bases left unmatched: 5. The CDR3 is made up of 18 amino acids. Germline V gives CDR1 SGHVS, CDR2 FNYEAQ. This chain's CDR3 is CASSLAASGGFNTGELFF. In DNA form, the CDR3 reads TGTGCCAGCAGCTTAGCGGCTAGCGGGGGGTTTAACACCGGGGAGCTGTTTTTT.

The CDR3 loop is CASSESVAGDEQFF. The CDR3 DNA reads TGCGCCAGCAGTGAGTCGGTAGCGGGTGATGAGCAGTTCTTC. The J gene is TRBJ2-1, the V gene TRBV10-1, with TRBD2 matching 7 bases. Germline CDR1 reads WNHNN; CDR2 reads SYGVQD (reference sequence). With 0 bases clipped from V and 8 bases from J, the junction kept 4 bases outside the gene matches. CDR3 size: 14 residues.

The V call is TRBV27, the J call TRBJ2-1, with 12 nucleotides matching TRBD2. The CDR3 contains 14 residues. The germline V gene encodes CDR1 MNHEY and CDR2 SMNVEV (reference sequence). With V trimmed by 6 bases and J by 6 bases, 3 bases remained unmatched. In DNA form, the CDR3 reads TGTGCCAGCAGCTCGGGACTAGCGGGCAATGAGCAGTTCTTC. This sequence encodes CASSSGLAGNEQFF.

The chain has TRBV9 and TRBJ1-2; D call uncertain. The CDR3 is 13 amino acids. Trimming left V 6 bases short and J 6 bases short, with 15 bases between. Germline CDR1 and CDR2: SGDLS and YYNGEE. The CDR3 loop is CASTPAGWHGYTF. CDR3 sequence (DNA): TGTGCCAGCACCCCCGCGGGGTGGCATGGCTACACCTTC.

The J gene is TRBJ2-3, the V gene TRBV28, with 15 bases lining up with TRBD2. Germline V CDR1 and CDR2: MDHEN, SYDVKM. The V gene end was trimmed by 5 bases and the J gene end by 6 bases; junction bases not matched to a gene: 9. This CDR3 is built from 17 residues. CDR3 sequence (DNA): TGTGCCAGCAGTACACGGACTAGCGGGGGGGGGTTTGATACGCAGTATTTT. Protein sequence: CASSTRTSGGGFDTQYF.

The rearrangement joins TRBV18 to TRBJ1-1, with a tentative D call TRBD1 (5 bases). Trimming removed 6 bases from V and 1 base from J, with 15 bases in between. The CDR3 spans 15 residues. In germline, CDR1 is KGHSH, CDR2 LQKENI. For the CDR3, the DNA is TGTGCCAGCTCCCTTGGGGGGAGTCCGAACACTGAAGCTTTCTTT. Translation: CASSLGGSPNTEAFF.

This chain connects TRBV5-4 to TRBJ1-2; D remains unclear. CDR1 is SGHNT, CDR2 YYREEE, per germline (reference sequence). This CDR3 region has 11 residues. V was shortened by 1 base and J by 8 bases, with 6 bases between the two germline ends. CDR3 amino acids: CASSLNKGYTF. As DNA, the CDR3 is TGTGCCAGCAGCTTGAACAAGGGCTACACCTTC. The full variable domain, its missing parts supplied by reference TRBV5-4 and TRBJ1-2, is ETGVTQSPTHLIKTRGQQVTLRCSSQSGHNTVSWYQQALGQGPQFIFQYYREEENGRGNFPPRFSGLQFPNYSSELNVNALELDDSALYLCASSLNKGYTFGSGTRLTVV.